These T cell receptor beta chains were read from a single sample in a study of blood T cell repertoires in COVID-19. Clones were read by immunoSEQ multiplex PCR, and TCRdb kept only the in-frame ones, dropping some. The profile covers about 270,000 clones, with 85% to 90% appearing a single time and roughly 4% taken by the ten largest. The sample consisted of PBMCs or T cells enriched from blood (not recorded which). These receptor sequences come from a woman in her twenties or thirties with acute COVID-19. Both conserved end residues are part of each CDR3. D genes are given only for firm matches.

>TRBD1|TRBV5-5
CASSLGQGADTGELFF
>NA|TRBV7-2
CASSRAGGARLDTQYF
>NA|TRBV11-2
CASSPMPEQADEQFF
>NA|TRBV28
CASSTQERSYEQYF
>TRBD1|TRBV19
CASSLIAGTGNEQFF
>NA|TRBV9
CASSPSGLGNQPQHF
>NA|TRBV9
CASSPHDNEKLFF
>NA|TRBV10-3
CAISAFRGRELDEQFF
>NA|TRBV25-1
CASSLTGGNSPLHF
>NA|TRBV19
CASNPGGEGQPQHF
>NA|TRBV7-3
CASSITSDEQFF
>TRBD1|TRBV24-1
CATSGGNRGTGELFF
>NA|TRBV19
CASRNSGETQYF
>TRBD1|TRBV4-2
CASSQEGQGLVSPLHF